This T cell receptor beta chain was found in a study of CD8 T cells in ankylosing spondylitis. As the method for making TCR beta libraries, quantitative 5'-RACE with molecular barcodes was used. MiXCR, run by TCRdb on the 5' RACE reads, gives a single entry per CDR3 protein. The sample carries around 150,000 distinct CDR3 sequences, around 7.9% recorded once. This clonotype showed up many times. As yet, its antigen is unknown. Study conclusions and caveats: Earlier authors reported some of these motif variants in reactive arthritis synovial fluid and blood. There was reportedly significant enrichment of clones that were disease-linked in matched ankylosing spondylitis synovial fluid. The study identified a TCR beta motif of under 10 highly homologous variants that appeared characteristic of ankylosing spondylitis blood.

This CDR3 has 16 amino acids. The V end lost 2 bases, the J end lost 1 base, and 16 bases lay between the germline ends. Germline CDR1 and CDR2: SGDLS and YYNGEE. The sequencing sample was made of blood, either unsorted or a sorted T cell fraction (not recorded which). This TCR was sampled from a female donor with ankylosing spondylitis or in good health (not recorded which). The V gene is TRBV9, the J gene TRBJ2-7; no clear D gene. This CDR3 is CASSVGPLVGSYEQYF. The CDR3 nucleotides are TGTGCCAGCAGCGTCGGGCCTCTTGTCGGGTCCTACGAGCAGTACTTC.